Given below is one TCR beta chain in context. The table lists this clonotype with a count of one. It lacks a known antigen. No clone much larger than this one lies a single base away; base qualities are absent. One read alone is weak evidence. The sample is drawn from a study of regulatory T cells in long-lasting Graves disease (dated by TCRdb to 2020 to 2022). Study-level background: Antithyroid drugs had been taken for less than 3 months by newly diagnosed Graves' disease patients. Persistent Graves' disease patients were compared with newly diagnosed Graves' disease patients by peripheral blood TCR sequencing and RNA sequencing. TCR sequencing covered roughly 13 persistent and approximately 20 newly diagnosed Graves' disease patients, 33 samples in total. The study was conducted in China and was registered as a clinical trial.

Study-wide conclusions, independent of this receptor: Preferential use of TRBV28, TRBJ1-2 and TRBJ2-5 was observed in persistent disease, whereas TRBV20-1 and TRBJ2-1 were favored in newly diagnosed disease. Compared with newly diagnosed patients, patients with persistent Graves' disease had lower TCR Shannon entropy and fewer highly expanded clones, which suggests clonal expansion. Patients with persistent disease shared more public clonotypes (fewer than 3,000) than newly diagnosed patients did (966). As a limitation, the authors acknowledged that the small sample size may reduce accuracy. Sequencing and analysis were restricted to the TCR beta chain. Peripheral blood alone was examined, since thyroid tissue, which constituted the primary lesion, could not be accessed.

Sample time point, as interpreted from the label and publication: newly diagnosed GD, antithyroid drugs for less than 3 months. For both TCR sequencing and RNA sequencing, RNA was extracted from PBMCs in TRIzol. The diagnosis of Graves' disease followed American Thyroid Association guidelines. Recruitment of patients was carried out at an endocrinology department in Xi'an, China. From each patient, 7.5 to 9.5 milliliters of peripheral blood was collected into an EDTA anticoagulant tube. Ficoll Paque Plus density gradient separation was used to isolate PBMCs, and no additional T cell sorting was done. RNA quality was checked with an Agilent 2100 Bioanalyzer and agarose gel, and concentration with a NanoDrop 2000. CDR3 length: 15 amino acids, cysteine to phenylalanine. Solely the CDR3 DNA is kept, with 45 bases framed from the first base. V ends up 3 bases short and J 3 bases short, with an unmatched junction base count of 6.

Library preparation was by multiplex PCR. The listed sequencing device is Illumina HiSeq 4000. TCR beta libraries were built with iRepertoire HTBI primers and Arm-PCR amplification of CDR3 regions. Before sequencing, the PCR products underwent gel purification. The authors processed their data as follows. Across samples, 62 TRBV and 13 to 15 TRBJ segments were identified and used for gene usage analysis of CDR3 amino acid clonotypes. Filtered high-quality paired reads were merged into contigs using COPE and FqMerger. Contigs were aligned with BLAST to IMGT TRBV, TRBD and TRBJ reference genes, and CDR3 was defined per IMGT. Clonotypes above 0.1% frequency were classified as highly expanded clones. Shannon entropy was used to measure repertoire diversity, and the Gini coefficient was used to measure V-J evenness. Clonotypes shared by more than one individual were considered public. TCRdb trimmed public reads at Q25 via fastp, called clones via MiXCR and kept in-frame beta chains. Identical CDR3 protein sequences are pooled into one entry, listed with their most common genes and DNA. TCRdb, rather than the study authors, made the V and J calls. The sample table holds a few hundred thousand distinct CDR3 sequences, of which around 20% were seen once. The ten largest clonotypes hold about 15% of the sample.

The chain joins TRBV12-3 or TRBV12-4 to TRBJ2-3; 7 central nucleotides agree with TRBD2. The sample was peripheral blood mononuclear cells (PBMCs), taken at new diagnosis, from a patient treated with antithyroid drugs. The receptor's source is a female donor with Graves disease. The DNA sequence follows: TGTGCCAGCAGTTTTAGGGGCGGGGGTACAGATACGCAGTATTTT. Translated, it reads CASSFRGGGTDTQYF.